Below are 18 T cell receptor beta chains sequenced from a single sample in a study of cytomegalovirus exposure and HLA in healthy donors (dated by TCRdb to between 2016 and 2019). Library creation used the immunoSEQ multiplex PCR assay. For the multiplex PCR, a mixture combining 60 forward primers for TCR Vbeta segments and 13 reverse primers for TCR Jbeta segments was used. TCRdb limited this immuneACCESS table to in-frame rearrangements with V and J called. A share of clones is missing; checked studies link under half to unresolved V genes, and the rest is unexplained. Recorded for this sample are about 140,000 clones; approximately 78% of them occurred a single time. The ten largest clonotypes hold less than 3% of the sample. The sample comprised PBMCs. Receptors originate from a female donor in good health and CMV-seronegative.

The V gene is TRBV7-8, the J gene TRBJ2-1; 11 nucleotides align to TRBD1. Germline-derived CDR1 and CDR2 are SGHVS and FQNEAQ. There are 16 residues in the CDR3. Trimming took 5 bases from V and 3 from J; bases not matched to a gene: 6. CDR3 bases: TGTGCCAGCAGCAAAGCGGGACAGGGGGTCTACAATGAGCAGTTCTTC. The encoded protein is CASSKAGQGVYNEQFF.

This clone turned up a few times. Relative to the germline gene, one junction end is altered; a read error may explain this. The chain uses TRBV30 and TRBJ1-1; 7 bases fit TRBD1. Germline loops: CDR1 GTSNPN, CDR2 SVGIG (reference sequence). The CDR3 has 12 residues. CDR3 sequence: CAWSPGTAGVSF. The DNA for the CDR3 is TGTGCCTGGAGTCCCGGGACAGCCGGAGTGTCCTTT.

The V and J genes are TRBV5-1 and TRBJ2-6, with D perhaps matching TRBD2 (5 bases). Germline CDR1 SGHRS, CDR2 YFSETQ. V was shortened by 0 bases and J by 3 bases, with 10 bases between the two germline ends. The CDR3 has 16 residues. The CDR3 loop reads CASSLAVGSGANVLTF. Here the CDR3 DNA reads TGCGCCAGCAGCTTGGCCGTGGGGAGTGGGGCCAACGTCCTGACTTTC. The variable domain in full, with the rest retrieved from reference TRBV5-1 and TRBJ2-6, is KAGVTQTPRYLIKTRGQQVTLSCSPISGHRSVSWYQQTPGQGLQFLFEYFSETQRNKGNFPGRFSGRQFSNSRSEMNVSTLELGDSALYLCASSLAVGSGANVLTFGAGSRLTVL.

The chain recombines TRBV27 with TRBJ1-5; TRBD1 is a possible D gene (6 bases). The CDR3 has 13 amino acids. Per germline, CDR1 MNHEY and CDR2 SMNVEV (reference sequence). V lost 5 bases to trimming and J lost 7 bases, with 12 bases between them. The DNA for the CDR3 is TGTGCCAGCAGTCGGACAGCCGGGCAGCCCCAGCATTTT. Encoded protein: CASSRTAGQPQHF.

The V call is TRBV5-1, the J call TRBJ2-7, with 15 positions matching TRBD2. The CDR3 has 15 amino acids. From germline, CDR1 is SGHRS and CDR2 YFSETQ. Losses at the gene ends were 3 bases for V and 2 bases for J; bases not matched to a gene: 0. The CDR3 protein is CASSWTSGRAYEQYF. The DNA of the CDR3 is TGCGCCAGCAGCTGGACTAGCGGGAGGGCCTACGAGCAGTACTTC. Filled out from reference TRBV5-1 and TRBJ2-7, the complete variable domain reads KAGVTQTPRYLIKTRGQQVTLSCSPISGHRSVSWYQQTPGQGLQFLFEYFSETQRNKGNFPGRFSGRQFSNSRSEMNVSTLELGDSALYLCASSWTSGRAYEQYFGPGTRLTVT.

V gene TRBV5-6 combines with J gene TRBJ2-7, with TRBD2 matching 15 bases. V trimming: 1 base; J trimming: 5 bases; junction bases outside the gene matches: 10. From germline, CDR1 is SGHDT and CDR2 YYEEEE. The CDR3 runs 18 residues. CDR3 protein: CASSLYRTSGRALDEQYF. The CDR3 DNA is TGTGCCAGCAGCTTGTACAGGACTAGCGGGAGGGCCCTCGACGAGCAGTACTTC. The full variable domain, its missing parts supplied by reference TRBV5-6 and TRBJ2-7, is DAGVTQSPTHLIKTRGQQVTLRCSPKSGHDTVSWYQQALGQGPQFIFQYYEEEERQRGNFPDRFSGHQFPNYSSELNVNALLLGDSALYLCASSLYRTSGRALDEQYFGPGTRLTVT.

As regards this clone: The same CDR3 also results from other DNA sequences found in this sample. The chain couples TRBV2 to TRBJ1-5; D is uncertain. Deletions cut 6 bases from V and 0 bases from J, with 6 bases between. The CDR3 sequence is 13 residues long. Per the germline V gene, CDR1 is SNHLY and CDR2 is FYNNEI. CDR3 DNA: TGTGCCAGCAGCGGAGATAGCAATCAGCCCCAGCATTTT. Its protein is CASSGDSNQPQHF.

The chain uses TRBV5-1 and TRBJ1-6; D unresolved. This CDR3 has 16 amino acids. Trimming removed 0 bases from V and 0 bases from J, with 7 bases in between. Looked up from germline, CDR1 is SGHRS and CDR2 is YFSETQ. The CDR3 bases are TGCGCCAGCAGCTTGGATGGTAGCTCCTATAATTCACCCCTCCACTTT. It translates to CASSLDGSSYNSPLHF.

The rearrangement joins TRBV11-2 to TRBJ2-5; 8 nucleotides align to TRBD1. J lost 5 bases, V lost 0 bases, and 14 bases had no gene match. CDR1 and CDR2 from the germline V gene are SGHAT and FQNNGV. This CDR3 has 18 amino acids. CDR3 protein: CASSLDRSGPGGRETQYF. The CDR3 nucleotides are TGTGCCAGCAGCTTAGATCGGAGTGGTCCAGGGGGCAGGGAGACCCAGTACTTC. The whole variable domain, remainder taken from reference TRBV11-2 and TRBJ2-5, is EAGVAQSPRYKIIEKRQSVAFWCNPISGHATLYWYQQILGQGPKLLIQFQNNGVVDDSQLPKDRFSAERLKGVDSTLKIQPAKLEDSAVYLCASSLDRSGPGGRETQYFGPGTRLLVL.

The chain joins TRBV7-6 to TRBJ2-5; 12 bases align to TRBD2. Germline V gene lookup returns CDR1 SGHVS and CDR2 FNYEAQ. This CDR3 is 18 amino acids long. V lost 3 bases to trimming and J lost 5 bases; unmatched junction nucleotides: 13. CDR3 nucleotide sequence: TGTGCCAGCAGCTTTGGGTCTTTGACTAGCGGGGGACTTGAGACCCAGTACTTC. Translating it yields CASSFGSLTSGGLETQYF. The entire variable domain, with the rest obtained from reference TRBV7-6 and TRBJ2-5, is as follows: GAGVSQSPRYKVTKRGQDVALRCDPISGHVSLYWYRQALGQGPEFLTYFNYEAQQDKSGLPNDRFSAERPEGSISTLTIQRTEQRDSAMYRCASSFGSLTSGGLETQYFGPGTRLLVL.

In its sample, this clone was seen a few times. V gene TRBV19 combines with J gene TRBJ1-2; D perhaps matches TRBD1 (6 bases). This CDR3 has 13 amino acids. Germline V gives CDR1 LNHDA, CDR2 SQIVND (reference sequence). V was shortened by 4 bases and J by 10 bases, with 16 bases between the two germline ends. CDR3 residues: CASSTGGQRDYTF. CDR3 bases: TGTGCCAGTAGTACGGGAGGACAGAGAGACTACACCTTC.

This clone occurred a few times. The rearrangement joins TRBV19 to TRBJ2-7; 7 nucleotides agree with TRBD2. The V segment lost 4 bases and the J segment 0 bases; nucleotides outside the gene matches: 9. Germline V gives CDR1 LNHDA, CDR2 SQIVND (reference sequence). The length of the CDR3 is 16 residues. DNA for the CDR3: TGTGCCAGTAGTAACCCCCGGCGGGGGAGCTCCTACGAGCAGTACTTC. This encodes CASSNPRRGSSYEQYF. The whole variable domain, remainder taken from reference TRBV19 and TRBJ2-7, is DGGITQSPKYLFRKEGQNVTLSCEQNLNHDAMYWYRQDPGQGLRLIYYSQIVNDFQKGDIAEGYSVSREKKESFPLTVTSAQKNPTAFYLCASSNPRRGSSYEQYFGPGTRLTVT.

This chain uses TRBV6-5 with TRBJ1-2, with D possibly matching TRBD1 (5 bases). The germline CDR1 and CDR2 sequences are MNHEY and SVGAGI. V lost 6 bases, J lost 4 bases, and 12 bases lay in between. The CDR3 loop spans 13 amino acids. This CDR3 is CASRLDKVYGYTF. CDR3 bases: TGTGCCAGCAGATTGGACAAGGTCTATGGCTACACCTTC.

This clone was seen once. The chain joins TRBV4-1 to TRBJ2-5, with TRBD1 matching 8 bases. This CDR3 is built from 16 residues. Trimming at V came to 3 bases and at J to 2 bases, leaving 8 bases not matched to a gene. Looked up from germline, CDR1 is MGHRA and CDR2 is YSYEKL. In DNA, the CDR3 is TGCGCCAGCAGCCACACGGGGACAGGAGCTCAAGAGACCCAGTACTTC. Translating gives CASSHTGTGAQETQYF.

The rearrangement joins TRBV9 to TRBJ2-1, with TRBD1 identical over 7 bases. The CDR3 has 15 residues. CDR1 and CDR2 from the germline V gene are SGDLS and YYNGEE. Unmatched junction bases numbered 10, after V lost 4 bases and J lost 6 bases. The CDR3 bases are TGTGCCAGCAGCCCATTGACAGGGACGCTCAATGAGCAGTTCTTC. Its protein product is CASSPLTGTLNEQFF. The full variable domain, with the rest looked up from reference TRBV9 and TRBJ2-1, is DSGVTQTPKHLITATGQRVTLRCSPRSGDLSVYWYQQSLDQGLQFLIQYYNGEERAKGNILERFSAQQFPDLHSELNLSSLELGDSALYFCASSPLTGTLNEQFFGPGTRLTVL.

The chain joins TRBV5-6 to TRBJ2-1, with 9 bases lining up with TRBD2. This CDR3 spans 15 amino acids. In germline, CDR1 is SGHDT, CDR2 YYEEEE. With V trimmed by 2 bases and J by 5 bases, 5 bases remained unmatched. The CDR3 reads CASSFLAGPHNEQFF. CDR3 in DNA: TGTGCCAGCAGCTTTCTAGCGGGGCCCCACAATGAGCAGTTCTTC.

The chain has TRBV19 and TRBJ1-5; D is possibly TRBD1 (6 bases). The CDR3 covers 17 residues. V was clipped by 2 bases and J by 3 bases, with 17 bases between them. Germline values: CDR1 LNHDA, CDR2 SQIVND (reference sequence). The CDR3 here is CASSITPGQSFNQPQHF. CDR3 nucleotide sequence: TGTGCCAGTAGTATAACCCCCGGACAGTCATTCAATCAGCCCCAGCATTTT.

V usage is TRBV7-8 and J usage is TRBJ2-7; 10 positions agree with TRBD1. V lost 5 bases to trimming and J lost 3 bases; unmatched junction nucleotides: 4. The CDR3 covers 14 residues. Germline V gene data show CDR1 as SGHVS and CDR2 as FQNEAQ. The CDR3 loop is CASSPRDRGYEQYF. The DNA for the CDR3 is TGTGCCAGCAGCCCCCGGGACAGGGGCTACGAGCAGTACTTC.